What follows is one T cell receptor beta chain and its context. CDR3 size: 15 residues. Germline V gene sequence: CDR1 GTSNPN, CDR2 SVGIG (reference sequence). Trimming took 1 base from V and 2 from J, leaving 14 bases between them. The sample originates from a study of blood T cell repertoires in COVID-19. Across the whole study: Collection of acute and convalescent COVID-19 samples took place in the United States, Italy and Spain. In each case, the material was cDNA or gDNA derived from T cells, B-cell-depleted T cells, or PBMCs.

Original processing methods: Amplification with reference gene primers provided the estimates of nucleated cell counts. Assay used: immunoSEQ multiplex PCR; TCRdb lists only in-frame clones, some missing. That table furnishes V, J and clone size, whereas the DNA furnished D and trimming. Found here are under 200,000 clones, around 87% of them singletons; the top ten hold approximately 2.7%. The receptor's source is a man aged 35 to 55 with active or convalescent COVID-19. This chain connects TRBV30 to TRBJ1-1, with TRBD1 as a possible D gene (6 bases). The sample comprised peripheral blood. The DNA of the CDR3 is TGTGCCTGGAGTGATCCGTTCAGGGGTAACACTGAAGCTTTCTTT. It specifies CAWSDPFRGNTEAFF.